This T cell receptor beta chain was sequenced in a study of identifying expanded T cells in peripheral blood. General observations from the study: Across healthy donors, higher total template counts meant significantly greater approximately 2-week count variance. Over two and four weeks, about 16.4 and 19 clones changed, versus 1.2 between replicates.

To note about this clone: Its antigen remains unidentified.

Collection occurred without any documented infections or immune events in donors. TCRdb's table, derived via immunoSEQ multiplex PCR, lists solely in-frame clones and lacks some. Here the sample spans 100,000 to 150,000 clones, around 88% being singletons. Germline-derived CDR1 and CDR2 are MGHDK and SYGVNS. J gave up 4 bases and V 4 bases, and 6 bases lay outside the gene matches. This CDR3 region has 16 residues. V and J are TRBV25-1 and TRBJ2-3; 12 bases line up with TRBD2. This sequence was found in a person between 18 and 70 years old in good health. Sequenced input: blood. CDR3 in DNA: TGTGCCAGCAGTGTAAAGACTAGCGGGAGAGCAGATACGCAGTATTTT. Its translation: CASSVKTSGRADTQYF.